The 5 T cell receptor beta chains below come from one sample, sequenced in a study of T cell responses to AZD1222 COVID-19 vaccine. Produced via immunoSEQ multiplex PCR; TCRdb's table is partial and in-frame only. The profile shows about 150,000 clones, about nine tenths of them singletons. Material: peripheral blood, obtained on day 0 of AZD1222 vaccination. All receptors come from an adult in good health.

The V call is TRBV20-1, the J call TRBJ2-7, with D unclear. Trimming took off 5 bases at V and 3 bases at J, with 8 bases between the two ends. Germline V CDR1 and CDR2: DFQATT, SNEGSKA (reference sequence). The CDR3 contains 11 residues. Here the CDR3 DNA reads TGCAGTGCTGAGACCTACTACGAGCAGTACTTC. As protein: CSAETYYEQYF.

The chain has TRBV4-1 and TRBJ2-7; 10 nucleotides agree with TRBD1. CDR3 length equals 15 residues. With V trimmed by 5 bases and J by 2 bases, 6 bases remained unmatched. The germline V gene encodes CDR1 MGHRA and CDR2 YSYEKL. CDR3 nucleotide sequence: TGCGCCAGCAGCTCGACAGGGGGCCTTACCTACGAGCAGTACTTC. Translation: CASSSTGGLTYEQYF.

The gene calls are TRBV6-1 and TRBJ1-5, with a weak D call TRBD1 (5 bases). The CDR3 covers 16 residues. Per germline, CDR1 MNHNS and CDR2 SASEGT. The V gene lost 2 bases and the J gene lost 10 bases, with 21 bases spanning the gap. CDR3 amino acids: CASSEWPGRNNRPQHF. DNA of the CDR3: TGTGCCAGCAGTGAATGGCCGGGGCGCAATAATCGACCCCAGCATTTT.

This clone was seen only once. The V call is TRBV7-6, the J call TRBJ1-2, with no clear D. The V end was cut by 0 bases, the J end by 4 bases, with 12 bases between. The CDR3 extends over 15 amino acids. Germline V CDR1 and CDR2: SGHVS, FNYEAQ. CDR3 in DNA: TGTGCCAGCAGCTTAGCTCCGGACCGGGGCTATGGCTACACCTTC. Its translation is CASSLAPDRGYGYTF.

CDR3 residues: CASTPAGTGSYEQYF. DNA for the CDR3: TGTGCCAGCACCCCAGCCGGGACAGGCTCCTACGAGCAGTACTTC. V gene TRBV2 combines with J gene TRBJ2-7, with TRBD1 matching 8 bases. Per germline, CDR1 SNHLY and CDR2 FYNNEI. Trimming took 7 bases from V and 0 from J; bases not matched to a gene: 8. CDR3 length: 15 amino acids. The full variable domain, in which reference TRBV2 and TRBJ2-7 provide the parts outside the CDR3, is EPEVTQTPSHQVTQMGQEVILRCVPISNHLYFYWYRQILGQKVEFLVSFYNNEISEKSEIFDDQFSVERPDGSNFTLKIRSTKLEDSAMYFCASTPAGTGSYEQYFGPGTRLTVT.